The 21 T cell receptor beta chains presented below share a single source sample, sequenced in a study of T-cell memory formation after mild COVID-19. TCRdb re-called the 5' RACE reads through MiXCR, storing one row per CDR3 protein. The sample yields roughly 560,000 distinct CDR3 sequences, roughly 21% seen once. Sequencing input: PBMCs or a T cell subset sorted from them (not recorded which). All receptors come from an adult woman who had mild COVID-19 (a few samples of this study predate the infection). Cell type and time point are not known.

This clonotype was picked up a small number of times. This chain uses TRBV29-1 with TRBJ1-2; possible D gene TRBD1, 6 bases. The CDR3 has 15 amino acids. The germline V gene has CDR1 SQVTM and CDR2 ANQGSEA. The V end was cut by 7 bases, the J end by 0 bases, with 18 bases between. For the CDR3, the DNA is TGCAGCGCACTACCTCATGCAGGGGCTAACTATGGCTACACCTTC. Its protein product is CSALPHAGANYGYTF. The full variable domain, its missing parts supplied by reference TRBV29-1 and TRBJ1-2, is SAVISQKPSRDICQRGTSLTIQCQVDSQVTMMFWYRQQPGQSLTLIATANQGSEATYESGFVIDKFPISRPNLTFSTLTVSNMSPEDSSIYLCSALPHAGANYGYTFGSGTRLTVV.

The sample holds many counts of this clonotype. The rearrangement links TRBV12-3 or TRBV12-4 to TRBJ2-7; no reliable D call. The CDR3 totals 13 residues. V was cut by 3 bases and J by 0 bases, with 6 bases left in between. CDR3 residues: CASSLSNSYEQYF. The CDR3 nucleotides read TGTGCCAGCAGTTTGTCAAACTCCTACGAGCAGTACTTC.

DNA of the CDR3: TGTGCCTGGAGTGGGGTAGAGCTGTTTTTT. Translating it yields CAWSGVELFF. The chain joins TRBV30 to TRBJ2-2, with D hard to call. V was clipped by 1 base and J by 11 bases, with 5 bases between them. This CDR3 region has 10 residues. Germline V CDR1 and CDR2: GTSNPN, SVGIG (reference sequence). The complete variable domain, with remaining parts taken from reference TRBV30 and TRBJ2-2, reads SQTIHQWPATLVQPVGSPLSLECTVEGTSNPNLYWYRQAAGRGLQLLFYSVGIGQISSEVPQNLSASRPQDRQFILSSKKLLLSDSGFYLCAWSGVELFFGEGSRLTVL.

CDR3: CASSYGGTHTDTQYF. The CDR3 DNA follows: TGTGCCAGCAGTTACGGGGGGACCCACACAGATACGCAGTATTTT. This chain links TRBV6-6 with TRBJ2-3; the D gene is possibly TRBD2 (6 bases). The V and J ends lost 2 bases and 2 bases respectively, with 11 bases between them. In germline, CDR1 is MNHNY, CDR2 SVGAGI (reference sequence). This CDR3 region has 15 residues.

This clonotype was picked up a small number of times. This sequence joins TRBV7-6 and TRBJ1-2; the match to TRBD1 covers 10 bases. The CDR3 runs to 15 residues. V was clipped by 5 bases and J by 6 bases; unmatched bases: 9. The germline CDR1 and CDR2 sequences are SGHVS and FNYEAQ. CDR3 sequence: CASSPILGQGDGYTF. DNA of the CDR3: TGTGCCAGCAGCCCTATACTAGGACAGGGGGATGGCTACACCTTC. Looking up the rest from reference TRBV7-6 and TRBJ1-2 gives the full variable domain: GAGVSQSPRYKVTKRGQDVALRCDPISGHVSLYWYRQALGQGPEFLTYFNYEAQQDKSGLPNDRFSAERPEGSISTLTIQRTEQRDSAMYRCASSPILGQGDGYTFGSGTRLTVV.

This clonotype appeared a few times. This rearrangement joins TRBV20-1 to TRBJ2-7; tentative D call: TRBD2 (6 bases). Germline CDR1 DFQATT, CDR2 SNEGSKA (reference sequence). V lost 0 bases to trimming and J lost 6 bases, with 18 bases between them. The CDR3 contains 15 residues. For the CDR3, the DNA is TGCAGTGCTAGAGACGGGGGACGGCAATTGGCCGAGCAGTACTTC. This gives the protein CSARDGGRQLAEQYF.

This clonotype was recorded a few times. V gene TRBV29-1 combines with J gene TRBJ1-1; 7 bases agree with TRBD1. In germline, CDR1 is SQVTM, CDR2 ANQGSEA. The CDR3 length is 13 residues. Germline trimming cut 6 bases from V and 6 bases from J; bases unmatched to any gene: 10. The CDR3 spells CSVDRAMFPEAFF. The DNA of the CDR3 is TGCAGCGTCGACAGGGCGATGTTCCCTGAAGCTTTCTTT.

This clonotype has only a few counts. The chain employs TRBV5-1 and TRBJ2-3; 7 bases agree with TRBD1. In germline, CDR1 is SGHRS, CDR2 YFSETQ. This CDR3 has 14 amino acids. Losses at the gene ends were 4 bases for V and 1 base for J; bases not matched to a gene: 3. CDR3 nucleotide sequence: TGCGCCAGCAGCGATGGACAGGGCACAGATACGCAGTATTTT. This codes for CASSDGQGTDTQYF.

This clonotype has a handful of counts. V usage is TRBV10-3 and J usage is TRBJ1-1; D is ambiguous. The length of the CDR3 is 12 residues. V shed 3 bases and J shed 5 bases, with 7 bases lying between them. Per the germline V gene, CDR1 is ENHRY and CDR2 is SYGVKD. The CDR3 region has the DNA TGTGCCATCAGTGACCTGGGTACTGAAGCTTTCTTT. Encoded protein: CAISDLGTEAFF.

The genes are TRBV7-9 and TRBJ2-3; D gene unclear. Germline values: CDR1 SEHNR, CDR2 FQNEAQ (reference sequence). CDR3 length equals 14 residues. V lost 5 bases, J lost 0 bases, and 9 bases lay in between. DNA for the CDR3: TGTGCCAGCAGCGTACATACTAGCACAGATACGCAGTATTTT. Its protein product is CASSVHTSTDTQYF.

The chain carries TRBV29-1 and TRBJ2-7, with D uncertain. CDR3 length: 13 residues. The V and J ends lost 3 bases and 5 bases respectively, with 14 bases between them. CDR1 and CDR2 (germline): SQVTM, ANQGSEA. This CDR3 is CSVEARNRNEQYF. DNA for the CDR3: TGCAGCGTTGAGGCCCGGAATAGGAACGAGCAGTACTTC.

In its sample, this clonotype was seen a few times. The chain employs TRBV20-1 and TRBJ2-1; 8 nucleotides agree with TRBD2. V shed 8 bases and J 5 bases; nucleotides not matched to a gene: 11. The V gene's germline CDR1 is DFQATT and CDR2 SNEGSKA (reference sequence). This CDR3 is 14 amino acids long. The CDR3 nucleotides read TGCAGTTGCCCGGAGCGGGGGTGGGACAATGAGCAGTTCTTC. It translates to CSCPERGWDNEQFF.

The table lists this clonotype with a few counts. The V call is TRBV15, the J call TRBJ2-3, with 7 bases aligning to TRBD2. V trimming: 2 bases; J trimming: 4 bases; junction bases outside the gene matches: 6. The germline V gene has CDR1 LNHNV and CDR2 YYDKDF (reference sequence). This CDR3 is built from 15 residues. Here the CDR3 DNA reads TGTGCCACCAGCAGACGGGGCGGGGGACCAGATACGCAGTATTTT. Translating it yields CATSRRGGGPDTQYF. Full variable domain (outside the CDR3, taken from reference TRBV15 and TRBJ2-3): DAMVIQNPRYQVTQFGKPVTLSCSQTLNHNVMYWYQQKSSQAPKLLFHYYDKDFNNEADTPDNFQSRRPNTSFCFLDIRSPGLGDTAMYLCATSRRGGGPDTQYFGPGTRLTVL.

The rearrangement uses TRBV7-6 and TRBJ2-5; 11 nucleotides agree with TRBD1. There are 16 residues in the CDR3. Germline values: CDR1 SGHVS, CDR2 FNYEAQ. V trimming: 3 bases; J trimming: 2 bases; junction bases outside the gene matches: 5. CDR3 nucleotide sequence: TGTGCCAGCAGCTTGGACAGGGGGCCCCTACAAGAGACCCAGTACTTC. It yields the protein CASSLDRGPLQETQYF.

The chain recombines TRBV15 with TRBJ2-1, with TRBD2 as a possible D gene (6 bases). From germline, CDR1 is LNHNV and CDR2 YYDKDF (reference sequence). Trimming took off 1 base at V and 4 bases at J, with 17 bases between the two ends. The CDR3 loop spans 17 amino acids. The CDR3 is CATSRVAASEAYNEQFF. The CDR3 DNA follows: TGTGCCACCAGCAGAGTTGCCGCTAGCGAAGCATACAATGAGCAGTTCTTC. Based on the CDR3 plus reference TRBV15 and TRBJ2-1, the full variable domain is DAMVIQNPRYQVTQFGKPVTLSCSQTLNHNVMYWYQQKSSQAPKLLFHYYDKDFNNEADTPDNFQSRRPNTSFCFLDIRSPGLGDTAMYLCATSRVAASEAYNEQFFGPGTRLTVL.

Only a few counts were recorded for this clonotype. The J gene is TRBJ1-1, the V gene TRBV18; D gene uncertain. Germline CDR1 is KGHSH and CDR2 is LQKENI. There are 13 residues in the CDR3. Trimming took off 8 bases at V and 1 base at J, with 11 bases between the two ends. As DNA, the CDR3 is TGTGCCAGCCGACTGAACGGGAACACTGAAGCTTTCTTT. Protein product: CASRLNGNTEAFF.

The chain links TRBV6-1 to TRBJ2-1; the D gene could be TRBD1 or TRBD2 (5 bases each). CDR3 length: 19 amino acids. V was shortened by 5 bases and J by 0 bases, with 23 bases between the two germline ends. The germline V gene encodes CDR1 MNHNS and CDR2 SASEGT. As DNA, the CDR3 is TGTGCCAGCAGTTTACGGGGACCCCACGCCTCGAGCTCCTACAATGAGCAGTTCTTC. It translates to CASSLRGPHASSSYNEQFF.

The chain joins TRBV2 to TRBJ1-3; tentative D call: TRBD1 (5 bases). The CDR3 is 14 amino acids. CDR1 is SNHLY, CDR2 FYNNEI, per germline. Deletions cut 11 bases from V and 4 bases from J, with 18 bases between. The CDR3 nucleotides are TGTGCCGGCACAGTGGGGACCATGGGAAACACCATATATTTT. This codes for CAGTVGTMGNTIYF.

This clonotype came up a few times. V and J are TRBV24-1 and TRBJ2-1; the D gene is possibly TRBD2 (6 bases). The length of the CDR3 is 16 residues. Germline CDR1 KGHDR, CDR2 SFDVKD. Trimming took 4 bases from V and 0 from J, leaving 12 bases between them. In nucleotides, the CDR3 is TGTGCCACCAGTGACCAAGGGACTTCCTCCTACAATGAGCAGTTCTTC. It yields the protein CATSDQGTSSYNEQFF.

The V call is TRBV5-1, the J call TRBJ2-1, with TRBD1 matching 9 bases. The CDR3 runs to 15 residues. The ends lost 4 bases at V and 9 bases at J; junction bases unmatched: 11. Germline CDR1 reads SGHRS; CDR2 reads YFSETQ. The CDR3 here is CASSREGQGYGEQFF. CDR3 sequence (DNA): TGCGCCAGCAGCAGGGAGGGACAGGGCTACGGTGAGCAGTTCTTC.

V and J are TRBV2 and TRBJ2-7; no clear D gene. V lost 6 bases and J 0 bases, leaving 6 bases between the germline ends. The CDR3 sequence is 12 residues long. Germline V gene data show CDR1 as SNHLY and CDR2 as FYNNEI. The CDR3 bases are TGTGCCAGCAGATATTCCTCCTACGAGCAGTACTTC. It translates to CASRYSSYEQYF.